This TCR beta chain derives from a study of neurological immune-mediated disorders. Study in general: There were roughly 35 multiple sclerosis patients. Of these, roughly 30 had relapsing-remitting MS and 3 had secondary progressive MS.

Ten or more counts support this clonotype. Antigen: not known. 2 million unsorted PBMCs were stored in RNAlater at -80 °C before RNA extraction. A single record per CDR3 protein comes from TCRdb applying MiXCR to the 5' RACE reads. The data contain tens of thousands of distinct CDR3 sequences, 2.5% of them seen just once; the ten biggest clones take up around 3%. The V end was cut by 8 bases, the J end by 0 bases, with 15 bases between. Per the germline V gene, CDR1 is DFQATT and CDR2 is SNEGSKA (reference sequence). CDR3 length: 14 amino acids. General study points: None of the CDR3 amino acid sequences in expanded clones turned up in more than one subject, which points to private repertoires in all groups.

This chain uses TRBV20-1 with TRBJ2-3, with D possibly called TRBD1 or TRBD2 (5 bases each). Material for sequencing was PBMCs. The TCR originated in a man between 45 and 60 years old with multiple sclerosis. The CDR3 here is CSTRRTTSTDTQYF. CDR3 coding DNA: TGCAGTACCAGGAGGACAACTAGCACAGATACGCAGTATTTT.